This T cell receptor beta chain was documented in a study of T cell clones after liver transplantation. On the study more broadly: Post-transplant blood was tracked for graft-donor-reactive T cell clones identified in a pre-transplant mixed lymphocyte reaction. Tolerance: complete withdrawal held at least one year, liver enzymes staying within twice normal. Study-level points and caveats: Low donor cell numbers restricted donor-reactive repertoire measurement in a couple of subjects. Compared with third party-reactive sequences, donor-reactive ones declined more, independent of withdrawal success.

Method: immunoSEQ multiplex PCR; TCRdb's copy keeps in-frame clones and lacks some. The data show 45,000 to 60,000 clones, with around two thirds seen just once and approximately 2.8% held by the top ten. Remarks on this clone: Its antigen is unknown.

This CDR3 spans 13 amino acids. V was shortened by 4 bases and J by 1 base, with 7 bases between the two germline ends. Per germline, CDR1 KGHSH and CDR2 LQKENI. Sequencing was performed on CD4+ T cells from blood, taken at the approximately 15-month timepoint. This sequence joins TRBV18 and TRBJ2-5; D remains ambiguous. This sequence was found in a human patient who received a liver transplant. Part of the T cell pool may stem from the graft donor. In nucleotides, the CDR3 is TGTGCCAGCTCACGCCCCACCCAAGAGACCCAGTACTTC. This translates into CASSRPTQETQYF.